Shown below are 15 T cell receptor beta chains from a single sample sequenced in a study of T cell clones after liver transplantation. Libraries were prepared by immunoSEQ multiplex PCR; TCRdb keeps only in-frame clonotypes and omits some of them. The repertoire has fewer than 110,000 clones, roughly four fifths of them found once; the top ten carry 2.5% to 3.5%. The source was CD4+ T cells from blood, collected around 4 years after liver transplant. Receptor source: a human patient who received a liver transplant. Some of the T cells may derive from the graft donor.

The chain links TRBV5-1 to TRBJ2-2, with D perhaps matching TRBD1 (6 bases). The CDR3 contains 14 residues. Germline CDR1 is SGHRS and CDR2 is YFSETQ. Deletions cut 4 bases from V and 7 bases from J, with 14 bases between. CDR3 sequence: CASSLQGRGGELFF. Here the CDR3 DNA reads TGCGCCAGCAGCCTACAGGGAAGGGGCGGGGAGCTGTTTTTT.

The rearrangement joins TRBV19 to TRBJ2-2; TRBD2 matches 9 bases. The germline V gene has CDR1 LNHDA and CDR2 SQIVND (reference sequence). The junction had 4 bases not matched to a gene; V was cut back by 2 bases and J by 6 bases. This CDR3 contains 15 residues. The CDR3 protein is CASSIKRGVSGELFF. CDR3 DNA: TGTGCCAGTAGTATAAAGCGGGGGGTATCCGGGGAGCTGTTTTTT.

Only one count was recorded for this clone. This chain uses TRBV28 with TRBJ2-3; no firm D call. Trimming shortened V by 3 bases and J by 6 bases, and 13 bases separated the two germline ends. Germline CDR1 reads MDHEN; CDR2 reads SYDVKM. This CDR3 region has 14 residues. Here the CDR3 DNA reads TGTGCCAGCAGTTTCTCGGTCGGTAGGGATACGCAGTATTTT. Translating it yields CASSFSVGRDTQYF.

This clone was observed a handful of times. The gene calls are TRBV7-9 and TRBJ1-1, with D uncertain. The V end lost 5 bases, the J end lost 6 bases, and 25 bases lay between the germline ends. Germline V gene sequence: CDR1 SEHNR, CDR2 FQNEAQ (reference sequence). CDR3 length equals 17 residues. In DNA, the CDR3 is TGTGCCAGCAGCCCCCCAAGTGGGGATTCCCTCTACTCTGAAGCTTTCTTT. As protein: CASSPPSGDSLYSEAFF. Complete variable domain (other parts from reference TRBV7-9 and TRBJ1-1): DTGVSQNPRHKITKRGQNVTFRCDPISEHNRLYWYRQTLGQGPEFLTYFQNEAQLEKSRLLSDRFSAERPKGSFSTLEIQRTEQGDSAMYLCASSPPSGDSLYSEAFFGQGTRLTVV.

This rearrangement joins TRBV13 to TRBJ2-7; perhaps TRBD1 as D (5 bases). The CDR3 sequence is 13 residues long. V was trimmed by 3 bases and J by 0 bases, leaving 6 bases between them. In germline, CDR1 is PRHDT, CDR2 FYEKMQ (reference sequence). The DNA of the CDR3 is TGTGCCAGCAGCTTTGACAGCTCCTACGAGCAGTACTTC. It specifies CASSFDSSYEQYF. The full variable domain, rest sourced from reference TRBV13 and TRBJ2-7, is AAGVIQSPRHLIKEKRETATLKCYPIPRHDTVYWYQQGPGQDPQFLISFYEKMQSDKGSIPDRFSAQQFSDYHSELNMSSLELGDSALYFCASSFDSSYEQYFGPGTRLTVT.

V and J are TRBV9 and TRBJ1-6, with 10 bases lining up with TRBD1. Germline V CDR1 and CDR2: SGDLS, YYNGEE. Trimming took 3 bases from V and 7 from J; bases not matched to a gene: 7. The CDR3 loop spans 16 amino acids. CDR3 sequence: CASSDGTGAWNSPLHF. For the CDR3, the DNA is TGTGCCAGCAGCGACGGGACAGGGGCTTGGAATTCACCCCTCCACTTT.

The chain employs TRBV7-8 and TRBJ2-3; D is undetermined. Germline V gives CDR1 SGHVS, CDR2 FQNEAQ. Trimming pared 3 bases from V and 10 bases from J, leaving 17 bases between. The CDR3 runs 14 residues. CDR3 amino acids: CASSFRDSPISQYF. CDR3 sequence (DNA): TGTGCCAGCAGCTTTCGTGACTCACCCATTTCGCAGTATTTT.

Here the CDR3 DNA reads TGTGCCAGCAGCCCCCAGGGAGTTTTCGGGCGGCCCACAGATACGCAGTATTTT. Protein product: CASSPQGVFGRPTDTQYF. The V call is TRBV5-8, the J call TRBJ2-3; D is possibly TRBD1 or TRBD2 (5 bases each). Trimming shortened V by 4 bases and J by 2 bases, and 23 bases separated the two germline ends. The germline gives CDR1 SGHTS, CDR2 YDEGEE. The CDR3 totals 18 residues.

The chain has TRBV30 and TRBJ1-1; 7 nucleotides align to TRBD1. CDR1 is GTSNPN, CDR2 SVGIG, per germline (reference sequence). J lost 11 bases, V lost 7 bases, and 19 bases had no gene match. The CDR3 is 14 residues long. The CDR3 sequence is CASSPRGGSRNAFF. The CDR3 DNA is TGTGCCTCGTCTCCCAGGGGGGGGTCTCGGAACGCTTTCTTT.

This sequence joins TRBV7-3 and TRBJ2-2; 11 bases are a match to TRBD2. CDR1 is SGHTA and CDR2 is FQGTGA in the germline V gene. V lost 5 bases and J lost 7; bases outside the gene matches: 9. The CDR3 spans 16 residues. CDR3 DNA: TGTGCCAGCAGCGATCGGACTAGCGGGCTTCACGGGGAGCTGTTTTTT. It encodes CASSDRTSGLHGELFF.

This chain connects TRBV2 to TRBJ1-1; the D gene is possibly TRBD1 (6 bases). Germline loops: CDR1 SNHLY, CDR2 FYNNEI. The V gene lost 5 bases and the J gene lost 0 bases, with 19 bases spanning the gap. CDR3 length: 17 residues. The CDR3 loop is CASSFGYRVLMNTEAFF. The CDR3 DNA follows: TGTGCCAGCAGTTTTGGGTACAGGGTGCTCATGAACACTGAAGCTTTCTTT.

This chain links TRBV19 with TRBJ2-7; 8 nucleotides match TRBD2. The V gene end was trimmed by 5 bases and the J gene end by 2 bases; junction bases not matched to a gene: 8. Germline assignment: CDR1 LNHDA and CDR2 SQIVND (reference sequence). The CDR3 consists of 15 residues. The CDR3 coding sequence is TGTGCCAGTAGTCTTGGGGTAGCGGGACCCTACGAGCAGTACTTC. Translation: CASSLGVAGPYEQYF.

V gene TRBV28 combines with J gene TRBJ1-1; the D gene is possibly TRBD1 (5 bases). Germline V gene data show CDR1 as MDHEN and CDR2 as SYDVKM. V was shortened by 7 bases and J by 6 bases, with 15 bases between the two germline ends. The CDR3 length is 13 residues. The chain's CDR3 is CASTSLLGAEAFF. CDR3 in DNA: TGTGCCAGCACGTCTTTGTTGGGGGCTGAAGCTTTCTTT. Filled out from reference TRBV28 and TRBJ1-1, the complete variable domain reads DVKVTQSSRYLVKRTGEKVFLECVQDMDHENMFWYRQDPGLGLRLIYFSYDVKMKEKGDIPEGYSVSREKKERFSLILESASTNQTSMYLCASTSLLGAEAFFGQGTRLTVV.

The chain links TRBV7-9 to TRBJ1-5, with 7 bases that match TRBD1. Germline trimming cut 1 base from V and 6 bases from J; bases unmatched to any gene: 3. The CDR3 has 14 residues. In germline, CDR1 is SEHNR, CDR2 FQNEAQ (reference sequence). The DNA of the CDR3 is TGTGCCAGCAGCTTAGGAGGGGGCGTTCAGCCCCAGCATTTT. It encodes CASSLGGGVQPQHF.

The chain is built from TRBV15 and TRBJ2-7, with TRBD1 matching over 10 bases. V shed 3 bases, J shed 4 bases, and the junction held 3 bases outside the gene matches. Germline V gives CDR1 LNHNV, CDR2 YYDKDF (reference sequence). The CDR3 spans 14 residues. The CDR3 nucleotides read TGTGCCACCAGCAGGCGGACAGGGGGGTACGAGCAGTACTTC. It translates to CATSRRTGGYEQYF.